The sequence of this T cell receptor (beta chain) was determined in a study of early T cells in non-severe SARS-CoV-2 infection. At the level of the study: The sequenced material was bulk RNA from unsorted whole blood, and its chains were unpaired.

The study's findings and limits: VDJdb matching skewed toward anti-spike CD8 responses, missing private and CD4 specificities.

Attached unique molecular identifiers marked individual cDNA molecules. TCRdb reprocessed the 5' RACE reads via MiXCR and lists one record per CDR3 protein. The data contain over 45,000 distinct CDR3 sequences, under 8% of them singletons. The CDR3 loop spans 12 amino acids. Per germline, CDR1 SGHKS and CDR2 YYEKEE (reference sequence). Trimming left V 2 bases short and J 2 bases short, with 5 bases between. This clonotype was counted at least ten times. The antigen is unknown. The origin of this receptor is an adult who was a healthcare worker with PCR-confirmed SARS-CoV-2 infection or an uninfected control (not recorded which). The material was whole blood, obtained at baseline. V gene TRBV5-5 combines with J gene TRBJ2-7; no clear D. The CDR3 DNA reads TGTGCCAGCAGCTTAGGAGCCTACGAGCAGTACTTC. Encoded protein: CASSLGAYEQYF.